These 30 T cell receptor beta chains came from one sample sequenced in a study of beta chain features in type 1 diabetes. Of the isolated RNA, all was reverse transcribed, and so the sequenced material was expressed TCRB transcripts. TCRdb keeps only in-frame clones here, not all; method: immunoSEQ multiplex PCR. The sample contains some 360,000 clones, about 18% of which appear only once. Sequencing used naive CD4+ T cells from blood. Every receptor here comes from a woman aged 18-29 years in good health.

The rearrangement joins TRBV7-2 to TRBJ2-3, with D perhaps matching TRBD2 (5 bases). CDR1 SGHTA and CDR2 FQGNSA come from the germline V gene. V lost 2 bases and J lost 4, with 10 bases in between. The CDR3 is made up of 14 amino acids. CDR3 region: CASSLNLAPDTQYF. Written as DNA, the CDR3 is TGTGCCAGCAGCTTAAACCTAGCCCCAGATACGCAGTATTTT.

CDR3: CASRPLAVNTGELFF. The CDR3 nucleotides are TGTGCCAGCAGGCCCCTAGCGGTCAACACCGGGGAGCTGTTTTTT. The chain has TRBV2 and TRBJ2-2, with 7 bases identical to TRBD2. The CDR3 has 15 amino acids. V shed 6 bases and J 2 bases; nucleotides not matched to a gene: 6. From germline, CDR1 is SNHLY and CDR2 FYNNEI. Full variable domain (outside the CDR3, taken from reference TRBV2 and TRBJ2-2): EPEVTQTPSHQVTQMGQEVILRCVPISNHLYFYWYRQILGQKVEFLVSFYNNEISEKSEIFDDQFSVERPDGSNFTLKIRSTKLEDSAMYFCASRPLAVNTGELFFGEGSRLTVL.

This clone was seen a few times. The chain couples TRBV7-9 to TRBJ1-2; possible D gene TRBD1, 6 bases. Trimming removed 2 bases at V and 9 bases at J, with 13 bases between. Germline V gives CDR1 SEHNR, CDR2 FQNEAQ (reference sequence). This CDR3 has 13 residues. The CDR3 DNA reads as TGTGCCAGCAGCTTATCATCTACAGGGAGCTACACCTTC. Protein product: CASSLSSTGSYTF.

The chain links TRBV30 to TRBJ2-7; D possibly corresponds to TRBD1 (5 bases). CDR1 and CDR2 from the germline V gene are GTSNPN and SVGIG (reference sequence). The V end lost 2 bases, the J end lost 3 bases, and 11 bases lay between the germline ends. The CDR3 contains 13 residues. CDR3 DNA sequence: TGTGCCTGGAGTAAGGACACCAACTACGAGCAGTACTTC. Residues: CAWSKDTNYEQYF.

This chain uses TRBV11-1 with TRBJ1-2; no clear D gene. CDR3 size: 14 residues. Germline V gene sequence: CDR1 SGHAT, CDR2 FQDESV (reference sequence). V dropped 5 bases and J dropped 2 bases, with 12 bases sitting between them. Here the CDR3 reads CASSPRGGNYGYTF. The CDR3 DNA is TGTGCCAGCAGCCCCCGAGGAGGAAACTATGGCTACACCTTC.

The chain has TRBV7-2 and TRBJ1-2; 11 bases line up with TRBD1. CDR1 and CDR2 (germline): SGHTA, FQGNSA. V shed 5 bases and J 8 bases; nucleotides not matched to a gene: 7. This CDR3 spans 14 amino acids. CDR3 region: CASSPGQGARGYTF. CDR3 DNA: TGTGCCAGCAGCCCCGGACAGGGGGCTCGCGGCTACACCTTC.

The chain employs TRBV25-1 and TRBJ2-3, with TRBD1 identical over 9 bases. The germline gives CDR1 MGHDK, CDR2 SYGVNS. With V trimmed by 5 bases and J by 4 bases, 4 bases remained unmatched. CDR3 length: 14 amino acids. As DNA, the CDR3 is TGTGCCAGCAGTCCCAGGACAGGGGCAGATACGCAGTATTTT. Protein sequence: CASSPRTGADTQYF.

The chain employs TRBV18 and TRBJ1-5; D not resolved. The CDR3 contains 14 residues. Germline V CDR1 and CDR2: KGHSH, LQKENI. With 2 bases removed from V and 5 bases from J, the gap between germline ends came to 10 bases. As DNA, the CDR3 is TGTGCCAGCTCACCAACAGATATCTATCAGCCCCAGCATTTT. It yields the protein CASSPTDIYQPQHF.

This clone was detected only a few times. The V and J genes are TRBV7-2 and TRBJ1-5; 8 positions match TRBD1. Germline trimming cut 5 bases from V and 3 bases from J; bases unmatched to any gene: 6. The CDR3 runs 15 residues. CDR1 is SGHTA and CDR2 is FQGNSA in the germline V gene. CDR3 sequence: CASSLWTGNNQPQHF. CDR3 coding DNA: TGTGCCAGCAGCCTATGGACAGGGAACAATCAGCCCCAGCATTTT.

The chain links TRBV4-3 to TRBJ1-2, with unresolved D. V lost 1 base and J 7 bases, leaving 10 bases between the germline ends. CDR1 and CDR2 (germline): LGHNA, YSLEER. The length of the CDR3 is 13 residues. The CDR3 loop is CASSQGHSPGYTF. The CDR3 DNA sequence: TGCGCCAGCAGCCAAGGGCACAGCCCTGGCTACACCTTC.

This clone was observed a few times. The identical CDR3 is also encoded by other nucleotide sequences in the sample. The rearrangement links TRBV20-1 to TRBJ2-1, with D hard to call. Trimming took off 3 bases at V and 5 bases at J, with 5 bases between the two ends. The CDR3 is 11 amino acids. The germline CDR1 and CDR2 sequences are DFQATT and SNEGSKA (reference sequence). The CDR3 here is CSASGNNEQFF. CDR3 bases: TGCAGTGCTAGCGGTAACAATGAGCAGTTCTTC.

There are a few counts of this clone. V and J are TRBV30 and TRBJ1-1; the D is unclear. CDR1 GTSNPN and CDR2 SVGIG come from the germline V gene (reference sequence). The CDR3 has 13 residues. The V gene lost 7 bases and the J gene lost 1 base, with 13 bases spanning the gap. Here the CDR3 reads CASLGPENTEAFF. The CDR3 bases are TGTGCCTCCCTGGGCCCGGAGAACACTGAAGCTTTCTTT.

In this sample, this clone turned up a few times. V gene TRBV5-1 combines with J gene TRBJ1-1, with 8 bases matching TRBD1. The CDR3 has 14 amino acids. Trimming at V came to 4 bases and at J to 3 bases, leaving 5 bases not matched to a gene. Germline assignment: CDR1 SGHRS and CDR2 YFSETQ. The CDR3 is CASSQTGGDTEAFF. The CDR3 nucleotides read TGCGCCAGCAGCCAAACAGGGGGTGACACTGAAGCTTTCTTT.

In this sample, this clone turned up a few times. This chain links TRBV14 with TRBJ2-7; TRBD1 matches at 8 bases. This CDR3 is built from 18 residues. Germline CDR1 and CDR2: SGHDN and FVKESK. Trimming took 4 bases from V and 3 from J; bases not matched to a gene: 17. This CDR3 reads CASSPARGHGGSLYEQYF. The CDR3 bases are TGTGCCAGCAGCCCAGCCAGGGGGCACGGGGGCTCCCTCTACGAGCAGTACTTC.

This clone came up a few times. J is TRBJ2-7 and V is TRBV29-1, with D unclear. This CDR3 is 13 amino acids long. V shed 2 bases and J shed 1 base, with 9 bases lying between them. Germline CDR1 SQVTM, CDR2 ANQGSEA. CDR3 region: CSVEILASYEQYF. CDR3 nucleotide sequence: TGCAGCGTTGAAATACTTGCTTCCTACGAGCAGTACTTC.

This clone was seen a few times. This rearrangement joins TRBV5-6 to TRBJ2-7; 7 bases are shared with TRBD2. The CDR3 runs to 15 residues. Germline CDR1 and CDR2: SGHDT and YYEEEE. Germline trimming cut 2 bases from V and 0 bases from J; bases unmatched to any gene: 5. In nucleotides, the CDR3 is TGTGCCAGCAGCTTCCCCGGGGGGAGCTCCTACGAGCAGTACTTC. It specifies CASSFPGGSSYEQYF.

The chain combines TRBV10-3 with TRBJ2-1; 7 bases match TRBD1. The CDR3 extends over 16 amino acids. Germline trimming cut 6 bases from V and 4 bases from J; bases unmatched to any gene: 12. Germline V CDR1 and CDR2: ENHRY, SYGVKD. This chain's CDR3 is CAIRSATGSVYNEQFF. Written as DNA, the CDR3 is TGTGCCATCAGAAGTGCGACAGGGTCGGTTTACAATGAGCAGTTCTTC.

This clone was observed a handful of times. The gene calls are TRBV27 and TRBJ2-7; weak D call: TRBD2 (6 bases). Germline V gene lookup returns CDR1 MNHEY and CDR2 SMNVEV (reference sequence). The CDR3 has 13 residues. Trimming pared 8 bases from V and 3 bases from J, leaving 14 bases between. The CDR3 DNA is TGTGCCAGCTCCCCGGGGGACCTCTACGAGCAGTACTTC. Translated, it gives CASSPGDLYEQYF.

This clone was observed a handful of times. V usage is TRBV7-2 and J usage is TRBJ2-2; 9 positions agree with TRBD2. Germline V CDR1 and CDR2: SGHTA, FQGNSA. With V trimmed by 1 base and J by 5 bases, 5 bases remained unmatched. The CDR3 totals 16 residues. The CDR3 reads CASSLGAGGWTGELFF. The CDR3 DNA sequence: TGTGCCAGCAGCTTAGGAGCGGGAGGATGGACCGGGGAGCTGTTTTTT. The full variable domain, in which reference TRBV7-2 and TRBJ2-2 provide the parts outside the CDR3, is GAGVSQSPSNKVTEKGKDVELRCDPISGHTALYWYRQSLGQGLEFLIYFQGNSAPDKSGLPSDRFSAERTGGSVSTLTIQRTQQEDSAVYLCASSLGAGGWTGELFFGEGSRLTVL.

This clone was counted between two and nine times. The CDR3 DNA reads as TGTGCCAGCAGCGATAGCGGGAGCTGGGGCAATGAGCAGTTCTTC. This encodes CASSDSGSWGNEQFF. The rearrangement links TRBV9 to TRBJ2-1, with TRBD2 matching over 9 bases. Germline values: CDR1 SGDLS, CDR2 YYNGEE. V lost 3 bases and J lost 6; bases outside the gene matches: 7. CDR3 length: 15 residues.

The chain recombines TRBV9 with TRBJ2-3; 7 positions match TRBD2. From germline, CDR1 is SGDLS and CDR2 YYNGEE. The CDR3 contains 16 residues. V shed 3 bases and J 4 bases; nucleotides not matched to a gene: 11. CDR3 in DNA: TGTGCCAGCAGCGGCCTTACGGGCGGGAGACCAGATACGCAGTATTTT. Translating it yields CASSGLTGGRPDTQYF. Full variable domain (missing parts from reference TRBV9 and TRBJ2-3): DSGVTQTPKHLITATGQRVTLRCSPRSGDLSVYWYQQSLDQGLQFLIQYYNGEERAKGNILERFSAQQFPDLHSELNLSSLELGDSALYFCASSGLTGGRPDTQYFGPGTRLTVL.

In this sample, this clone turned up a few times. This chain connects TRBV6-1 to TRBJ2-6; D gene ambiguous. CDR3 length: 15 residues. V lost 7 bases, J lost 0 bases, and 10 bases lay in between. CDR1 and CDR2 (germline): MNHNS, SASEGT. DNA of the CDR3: TGTGCCAGCAACGCTCTGAGCTCTGGGGCCAACGTCCTGACTTTC. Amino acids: CASNALSSGANVLTF.

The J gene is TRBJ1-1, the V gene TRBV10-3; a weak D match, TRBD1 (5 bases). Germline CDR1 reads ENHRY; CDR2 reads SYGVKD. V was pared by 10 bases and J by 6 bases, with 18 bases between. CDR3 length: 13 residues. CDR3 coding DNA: TGTGCCACCGGGTTTCAGGGAGGCGCTGAAGCTTTCTTT. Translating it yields CATGFQGGAEAFF.

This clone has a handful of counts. In nucleotides, the CDR3 is TGCGCCAGCAGCTTGGCCGGGACAGGGTCATCAGATACGCAGTATTTT. As protein: CASSLAGTGSSDTQYF. This chain connects TRBV5-1 to TRBJ2-3; 9 bases line up with TRBD1. With V trimmed by 0 bases and J by 4 bases, 6 bases remained unmatched. This CDR3 is built from 16 residues. The germline gives CDR1 SGHRS, CDR2 YFSETQ.

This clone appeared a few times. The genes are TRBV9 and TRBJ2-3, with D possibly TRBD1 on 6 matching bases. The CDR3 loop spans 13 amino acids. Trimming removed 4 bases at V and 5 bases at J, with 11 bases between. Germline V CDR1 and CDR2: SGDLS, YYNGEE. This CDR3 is CASSPQGGDTQYF. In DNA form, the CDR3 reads TGTGCCAGCAGCCCTCAAGGGGGAGATACGCAGTATTTT.

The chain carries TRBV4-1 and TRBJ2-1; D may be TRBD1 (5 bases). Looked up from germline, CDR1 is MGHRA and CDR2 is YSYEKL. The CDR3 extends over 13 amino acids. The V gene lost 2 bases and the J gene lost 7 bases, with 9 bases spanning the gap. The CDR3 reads CASSQIRENEQFF. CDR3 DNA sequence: TGCGCCAGCAGCCAAATCAGGGAAAATGAGCAGTTCTTC.

CDR3 region: CAWTITGGDTQYF. The CDR3 nucleotides read TGTGCCTGGACGATCACAGGGGGTGATACGCAGTATTTT. The V and J genes are TRBV30 and TRBJ2-3, with 8 bases identical to TRBD1. The J segment lost 6 bases and the V segment lost 4 bases, leaving 6 bases of the junction unmatched. The germline gives CDR1 GTSNPN, CDR2 SVGIG (reference sequence). This CDR3 region has 13 residues.

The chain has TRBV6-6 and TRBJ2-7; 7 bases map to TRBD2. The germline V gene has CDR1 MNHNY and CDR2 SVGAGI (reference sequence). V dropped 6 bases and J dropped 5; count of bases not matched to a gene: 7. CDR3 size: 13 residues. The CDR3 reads CASRGGSGDEQYF. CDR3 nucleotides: TGTGCCAGCAGGGGCGGGAGTGGTGACGAGCAGTACTTC.

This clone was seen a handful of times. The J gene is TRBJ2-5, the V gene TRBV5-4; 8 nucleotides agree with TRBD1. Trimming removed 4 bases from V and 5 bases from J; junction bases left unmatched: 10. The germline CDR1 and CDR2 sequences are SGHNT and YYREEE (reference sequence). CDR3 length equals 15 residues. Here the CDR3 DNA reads TGTGCCAGCAGCCTAAGACAGGGGAGGTTGGAGACCCAGTACTTC. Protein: CASSLRQGRLETQYF.

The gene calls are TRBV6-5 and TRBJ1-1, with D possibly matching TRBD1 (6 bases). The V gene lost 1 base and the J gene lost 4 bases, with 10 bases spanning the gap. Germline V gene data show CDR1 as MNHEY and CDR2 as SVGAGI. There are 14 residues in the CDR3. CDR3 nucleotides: TGTGCCAGCAGTTACTTGCGACAGGCCACTGAAGCTTTCTTT. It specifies CASSYLRQATEAFF.